The 4 T cell receptor beta chains in this list originate from one sample, sequenced in a study of blood T cell repertoires in COVID-19. Data came from immunoSEQ multiplex PCR; TCRdb stores just in-frame clones and leaves some out. The table has 150,000 to 200,000 clones, around nine tenths seen once. Sample: peripheral blood. The receptors were gathered from a man between 65 and 85 years old with acute or convalescent COVID-19.

This chain joins TRBV9 and TRBJ1-1; 9 bases are shared with TRBD1. Germline CDR1 is SGDLS and CDR2 is YYNGEE. The V segment lost 3 bases and the J segment 4 bases; nucleotides outside the gene matches: 7. The CDR3 totals 15 residues. This CDR3 reads CASSAHDRGVTEAFF. CDR3 in DNA: TGTGCCAGCAGCGCCCATGACAGGGGGGTCACTGAAGCTTTCTTT.

The chain carries TRBV28 and TRBJ1-5; 7 nucleotides agree with TRBD1. The ends lost 6 bases at V and 7 bases at J; junction bases unmatched: 3. Germline values: CDR1 MDHEN, CDR2 SYDVKM. This CDR3 has 12 residues. This CDR3 reads CASSRQGQPQHF. The CDR3 region has the DNA TGTGCCAGCAGCCGACAGGGACAGCCCCAGCATTTT.

The chain recombines TRBV2 with TRBJ2-1, with 7 bases lining up with TRBD1. This CDR3 contains 13 residues. The germline gives CDR1 SNHLY, CDR2 FYNNEI. Germline trimming cut 5 bases from V and 8 bases from J; bases unmatched to any gene: 6. The CDR3 region is CASSPTGDHEQFF. CDR3 sequence (DNA): TGTGCCAGCAGTCCTACAGGGGACCATGAGCAGTTCTTC. Based on the CDR3 plus reference TRBV2 and TRBJ2-1, the full variable domain is EPEVTQTPSHQVTQMGQEVILRCVPISNHLYFYWYRQILGQKVEFLVSFYNNEISEKSEIFDDQFSVERPDGSNFTLKIRSTKLEDSAMYFCASSPTGDHEQFFGPGTRLTVL.

This clone occurred once. The chain recombines TRBV9 with TRBJ2-3; perhaps TRBD2 as D (6 bases). Trimming took 1 base from V and 2 from J, leaving 14 bases between them. The CDR3 is 16 amino acids. CDR1 is SGDLS, CDR2 YYNGEE, per germline. The CDR3 loop reads CASSVQWDFPTDTQYF. The CDR3, as DNA: TGTGCCAGCAGCGTACAGTGGGACTTTCCCACAGATACGCAGTATTTT.